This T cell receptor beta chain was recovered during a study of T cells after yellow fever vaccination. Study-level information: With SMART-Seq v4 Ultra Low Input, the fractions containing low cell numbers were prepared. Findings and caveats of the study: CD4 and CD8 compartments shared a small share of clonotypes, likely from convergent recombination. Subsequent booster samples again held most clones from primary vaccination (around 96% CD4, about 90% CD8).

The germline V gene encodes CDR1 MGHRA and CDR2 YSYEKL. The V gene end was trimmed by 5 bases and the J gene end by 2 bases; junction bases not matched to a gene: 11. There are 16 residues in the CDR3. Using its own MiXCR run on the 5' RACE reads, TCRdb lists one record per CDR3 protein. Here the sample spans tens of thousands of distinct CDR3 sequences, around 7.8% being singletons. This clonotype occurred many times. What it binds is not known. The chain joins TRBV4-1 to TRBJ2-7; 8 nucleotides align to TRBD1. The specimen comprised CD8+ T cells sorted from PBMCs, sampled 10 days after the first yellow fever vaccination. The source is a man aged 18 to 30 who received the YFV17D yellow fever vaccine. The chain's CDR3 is CASSTWLTGGTYEQYF. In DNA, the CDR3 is TGCGCCAGCAGCACTTGGCTTACAGGGGGGACCTACGAGCAGTACTTC.